The rows below give T cell receptor beta chains drawn from one sample of a study of T cell responses to AZD1222 COVID-19 vaccine. The assay was immunoSEQ multiplex PCR, and TCRdb's table has in-frame clones only and misses some. This table holds about 120,000 clones, around 92% found once. Material: peripheral blood, obtained on day 0 of AZD1222 vaccination. The receptor set was obtained from an adult in good health. Both conserved end residues are part of each CDR3. The order of the fields is J gene, D gene, clone size, V gene, CDR3 DNA, CDR3 protein. D genes are given only for firm matches. Rows may omit the clone size; those that give it use once, few, many or a size class.

TRBJ2-1	TRBD2	-	TRBV5-1	TGCGCCAGCAGCTTGGAAGTTGTCGGGAGGGGAAATGAGCAGTTCTTC	CASSLEVVGRGNEQFF
TRBJ1-6	-	-	TRBV4-1	TGCGCCAGCAGCCGAGAAGCCCCCGACGGCAGGGCTTCACCCCTCCACTTT	CASSREAPDGRASPLHF
TRBJ2-1	TRBD2	-	TRBV30	TGTGCCTGGAGTCGGGGGGGCTCCTACAATGAGCAGTTCTTC	CAWSRGGSYNEQFF
TRBJ1-3	-	-	TRBV9	TGTGCCAGCAGCGTCGGACGGCCTTCTGGAAACACCATATATTTT	CASSVGRPSGNTIYF
TRBJ2-1	TRBD2	once	TRBV2	TGTGCCAGCAGTGAAATCAGTAGCGGGAGGGGCAATGAGCAGTTCTTC	CASSEISSGRGNEQFF
TRBJ2-7	-	-	TRBV5-6	TGTGCCAGCGGGAGTGACCGCTCCTACGAGCAGTACTTC	CASGSDRSYEQYF
TRBJ1-5	-	-	TRBV30	TGTGCCTGGTGTAAGGGCGGCAATCAGCCCCAGCATTTT	CAWCKGGNQPQHF
TRBJ1-2	TRBD1	-	TRBV12-5	TGTGCTAGTGGTTTGGACAATGACAGGGCAGGCGGCTACACCTTC	CASGLDNDRAGGYTF
TRBJ2-7	-	few	TRBV5-1	TGCGCCAGCAGCTCGGTCAATGCCTACGAGCAGTACTTC	CASSSVNAYEQYF
TRBJ1-5	-	-	TRBV5-5	TGTGCCAGCAGCTTCGGACAGAATGTCAATCAGCCCCAGCATTTT	CASSFGQNVNQPQHF
TRBJ2-7	TRBD1	-	TRBV6-5	TGTGCCAGCAGTTACCAGGCAGGGGGCACATACGAGCAGTACTTC	CASSYQAGGTYEQYF
TRBJ2-7	TRBD1	-	TRBV4-1	TGCGCCAGCAGCCAAGTGCGTCTGCAGGGGGTCTACGAGCAGTACTTC	CASSQVRLQGVYEQYF
TRBJ1-2	TRBD1	-	TRBV24-1	TGTGCCACCAGTGATTGGACAGGGAATGGCTACACCTTC	CATSDWTGNGYTF
TRBJ2-2	TRBD2	-	TRBV18	TGTGCCAGCTCACCACCTAGCGGGAGAAACACCGGGGAGCTGTTTTTT	CASSPPSGRNTGELFF
TRBJ1-1	-	-	TRBV18	TGTGCCAGCTCACCACGGCCAGGGATTGAAGCTTTCTTT	CASSPRPGIEAFF
TRBJ1-5	-	-	TRBV6-2/TRBV6-3	TGTGCCAGCAGCCGCGGACAGACCCGAGTAGGTAGCAATCAGCCCCAGCATTTT	CASSRGQTRVGSNQPQHF
TRBJ1-1	TRBD1	-	TRBV7-9	TGTGCCAGCAGCTTAGGTGGGCAGGGGGCGAGGAACACTGAAGCTTTCTTT	CASSLGGQGARNTEAFF
TRBJ2-2	-	-	TRBV3-1/TRBV3-2	TGTGCCAGCAGCCAAGATGCACTGACTTCGAACACCGGGGAGCTGTTTTTT	CASSQDALTSNTGELFF
TRBJ2-3	-	-	TRBV19	TGTGCCAGTAGTCTCAGGGGGGGCGCCGGGGATACGCAGTATTTT	CASSLRGGAGDTQYF
TRBJ2-7	-	-	TRBV30	TGTGCCTGGAGCCGGGGTTACGAGCAGTACTTC	CAWSRGYEQYF
TRBJ1-1	-	-	TRBV10-2	TGCGCCAGCAGGGCAGGGAAGGCGAACACTGAAGCTTTCTTT	CASRAGKANTEAFF
TRBJ2-2	TRBD2	-	TRBV9	TGTGCCAGCAGCGTAGTACCGGCGGGAGGGACCGGGGAGCTGTTTTTT	CASSVVPAGGTGELFF
TRBJ2-5	-	-	TRBV14	TGTGCCAGCAGCCAAGATCGCGGGACCATCCAAGAGACCCAGTACTTC	CASSQDRGTIQETQYF
TRBJ2-5	-	-	TRBV6-5	TGTGCCAGCAGTTACGGAGGGGTCCGGGAGACCCAGTACTTC	CASSYGGVRETQYF
TRBJ2-3	-	-	TRBV6-1	TGTGCCAGCAGTGAGACGGCGGGCCGTGGAGCGGATACGCAGTATTTT	CASSETAGRGADTQYF
TRBJ1-4	TRBD1	-	TRBV7-9	TGTGCCAGCAGCTTAGGACAGGGGGGAGAAAAACTGTTTTTT	CASSLGQGGEKLFF
TRBJ1-4	-	few	TRBV7-9	TGTGCCAGCGAGGGAGAGTCTAATGAAAAACTGTTTTTT	CASEGESNEKLFF
TRBJ2-1	-	once	TRBV9	TGTGCCAGCAGCCCCGGGAGCACCCGGTTGGCCTACAATGAGCAGTTCTTC	CASSPGSTRLAYNEQFF
TRBJ2-1	-	-	TRBV28	TGTGCCAGCAGTCCGGTGGAGCGGTCCTACAATGAGCAGTTCTTC	CASSPVERSYNEQFF
TRBJ2-5	TRBD1	once	TRBV29-1	TGCAGCGGCGGACAGGGGACTGGGACCCAGTACTTC	CSGGQGTGTQYF
TRBJ2-5	TRBD2	once	TRBV6-2/TRBV6-3	TGTGCCAGCAGTTACGACGAACTCATCTGGCGGGAGGTCAGAGAGACCCAGTACTTC	CASSYDELIWREVRETQYF
TRBJ2-3	TRBD2	-	TRBV5-1	TGCGCCAGCAGCTTAGCGGGGGGGCACAGCACAGATACGCAGTATTTT	CASSLAGGHSTDTQYF
TRBJ1-5	-	-	TRBV4-3	TGCGCCAGCAGCCAAGGAAACAGTTTTAATCAGCCCCAGCATTTT	CASSQGNSFNQPQHF
TRBJ1-4	-	-	TRBV6-5	TGTGCCAGCAGTTACTCGCCAAGGGTTAATGAAAAACTGTTTTTT	CASSYSPRVNEKLFF
TRBJ1-1	TRBD1	-	TRBV28	TGTGCCAGCAGTGCCCCGACAGGGCTGATCACTGAAGCTTTCTTT	CASSAPTGLITEAFF
TRBJ1-1	TRBD1	-	TRBV2	TGTGCCAGCAGTGCTGACAGGGGTCAACTAAGGGGAGCTTTCTTT	CASSADRGQLRGAFF
TRBJ1-1	-	-	TRBV4-3	TGCGCCAGCAGCCAGGTGACCGGGCGAGCTTTCTTT	CASSQVTGRAFF
TRBJ2-2	-	-	TRBV5-6	TGTGCCAGCAGCTTGGTTTTCCCCACAGGCACCAACACCGGGGAGCTGTTTTTT	CASSLVFPTGTNTGELFF
TRBJ1-2	-	-	TRBV5-6	TGTGCCAGCATCAAACAGGGTAACTATGGCTACACCTTC	CASIKQGNYGYTF
TRBJ2-1	TRBD2	-	TRBV28	TGTGCCAGCAGTGGGCTAGCGGGAGGAGAATTCCCCTACAATGAGCAGTTCTTC	CASSGLAGGEFPYNEQFF
TRBJ1-1	-	-	TRBV2	TGTGCCAGCAGTTTAAAATTTCAGGGGATGAACACTGAAGCTTTCTTT	CASSLKFQGMNTEAFF
TRBJ1-2	-	-	TRBV10-2	TGCGCCAGCAGTGGCTACAGGAGGGATGGCTACACCTTC	CASSGYRRDGYTF
TRBJ1-1	-	once	TRBV4-3	TGCGCCAGCAGCCAGTATGACACGTTGAACACTGAAGCTTTCTTT	CASSQYDTLNTEAFF
TRBJ1-2	-	-	TRBV4-1	TGCGCCAGCAGCCAAGATGACAGACCTTTGGGCTACACCTTC	CASSQDDRPLGYTF